This T cell receptor beta chain was observed in a study of patients and donors after allogeneic stem cell transplantation. TCRdb re-analysed the RT-PCR reads in MiXCR, keeping a single row per CDR3 protein. Altogether 70,000 or so distinct CDR3 sequences are present, more than 20% being singletons, with the ten largest covering less than 30%. The germline V gene encodes CDR1 DFQATT and CDR2 SNEGSKA (reference sequence). This CDR3 comprises 15 residues. The germline V and J ends were trimmed by 6 bases and 0 bases, with 18 bases remaining between them. Sequences were obtained from blood, either unsorted or a sorted T cell fraction (not recorded which). This sequence originates from a human donor who was either an allogeneic HSCT recipient or a stem cell or donor lymphocyte infusion donor (not recorded which). It is not recorded whose cells these are; they may come from a transplant donor. This sequence joins TRBV20-1 and TRBJ2-7, with D tentatively TRBD1 or TRBD2 (7 bases each). The CDR3 DNA sequence: TGCAGTGCGAGGGGGCTAGCGGCCAGCTCCTACGAGCAGTACTTC. Translation gives CSARGLAASSYEQYF.